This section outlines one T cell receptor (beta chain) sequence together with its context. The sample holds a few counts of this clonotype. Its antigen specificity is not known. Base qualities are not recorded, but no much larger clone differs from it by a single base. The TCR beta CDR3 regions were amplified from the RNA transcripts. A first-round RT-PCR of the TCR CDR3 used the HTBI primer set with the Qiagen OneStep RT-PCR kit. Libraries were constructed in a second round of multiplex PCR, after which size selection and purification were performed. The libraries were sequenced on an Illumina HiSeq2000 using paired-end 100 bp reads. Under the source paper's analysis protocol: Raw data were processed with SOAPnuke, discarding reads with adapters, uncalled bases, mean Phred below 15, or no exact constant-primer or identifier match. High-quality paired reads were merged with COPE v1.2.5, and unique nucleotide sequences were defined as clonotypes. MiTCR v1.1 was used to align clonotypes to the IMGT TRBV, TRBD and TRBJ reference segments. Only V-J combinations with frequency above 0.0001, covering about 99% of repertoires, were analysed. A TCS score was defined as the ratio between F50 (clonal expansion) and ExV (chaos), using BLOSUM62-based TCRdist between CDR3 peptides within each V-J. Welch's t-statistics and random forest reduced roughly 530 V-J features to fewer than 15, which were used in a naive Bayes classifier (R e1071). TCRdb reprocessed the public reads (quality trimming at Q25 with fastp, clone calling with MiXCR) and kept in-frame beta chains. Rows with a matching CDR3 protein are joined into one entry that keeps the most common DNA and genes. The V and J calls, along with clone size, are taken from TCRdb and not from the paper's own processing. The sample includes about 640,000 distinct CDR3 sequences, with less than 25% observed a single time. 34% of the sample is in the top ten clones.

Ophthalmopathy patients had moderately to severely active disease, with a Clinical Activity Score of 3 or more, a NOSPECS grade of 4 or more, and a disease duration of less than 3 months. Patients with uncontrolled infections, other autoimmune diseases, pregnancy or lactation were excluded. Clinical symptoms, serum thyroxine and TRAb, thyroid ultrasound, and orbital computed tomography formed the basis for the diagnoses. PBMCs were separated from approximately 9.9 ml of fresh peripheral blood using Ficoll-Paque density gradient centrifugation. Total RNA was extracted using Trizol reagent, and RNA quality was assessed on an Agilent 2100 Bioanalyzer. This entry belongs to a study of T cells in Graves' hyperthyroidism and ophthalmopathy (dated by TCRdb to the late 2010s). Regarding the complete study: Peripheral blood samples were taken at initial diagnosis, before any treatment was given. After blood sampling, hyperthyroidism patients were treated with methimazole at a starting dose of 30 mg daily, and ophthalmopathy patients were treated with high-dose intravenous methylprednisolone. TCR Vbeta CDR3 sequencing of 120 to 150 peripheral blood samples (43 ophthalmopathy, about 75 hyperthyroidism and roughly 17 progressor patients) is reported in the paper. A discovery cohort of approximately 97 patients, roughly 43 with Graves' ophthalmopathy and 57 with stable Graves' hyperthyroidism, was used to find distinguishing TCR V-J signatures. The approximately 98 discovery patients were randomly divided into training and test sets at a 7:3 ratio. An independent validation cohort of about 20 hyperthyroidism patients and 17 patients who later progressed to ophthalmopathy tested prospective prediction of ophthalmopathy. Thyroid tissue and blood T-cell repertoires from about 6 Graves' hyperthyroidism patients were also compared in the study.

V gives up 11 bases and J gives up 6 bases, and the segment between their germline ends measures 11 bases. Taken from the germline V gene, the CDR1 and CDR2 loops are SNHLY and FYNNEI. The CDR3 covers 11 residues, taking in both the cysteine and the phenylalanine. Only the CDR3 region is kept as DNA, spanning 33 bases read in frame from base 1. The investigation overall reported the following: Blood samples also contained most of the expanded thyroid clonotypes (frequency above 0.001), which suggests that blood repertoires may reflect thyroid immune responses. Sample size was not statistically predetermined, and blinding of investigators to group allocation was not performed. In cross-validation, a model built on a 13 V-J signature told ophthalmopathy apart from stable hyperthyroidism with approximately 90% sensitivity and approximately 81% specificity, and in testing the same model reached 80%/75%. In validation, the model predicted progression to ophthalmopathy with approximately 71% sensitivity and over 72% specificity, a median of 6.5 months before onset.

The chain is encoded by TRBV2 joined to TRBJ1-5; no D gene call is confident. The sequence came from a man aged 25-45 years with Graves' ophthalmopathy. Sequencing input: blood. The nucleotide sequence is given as TGTGCCGAATCGGGGAGTCAGCCCCAGCATTTT. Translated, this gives CAESGSQPQHF.